This T cell receptor beta chain comes out of a study of cytomegalovirus exposure and HLA in healthy donors. Per germline, CDR1 PRHDT and CDR2 FYEKMQ (reference sequence). V gave up 5 bases and J gave up 2 bases; unmatched junction bases: 6. The CDR3 spans 15 residues. Primers included in the PCR were 60 Vbeta and 13 Jbeta primers. TCRdb's copy holds only in-frame clones and misses some; the assay was immunoSEQ multiplex PCR. Of approximately 120,000 clones listed, 80% are singletons. Specimen: PBMCs. The rearrangement joins TRBV13 to TRBJ2-7; 10 nucleotides line up with TRBD1. The TCR comes from a man aged 25 to 40 in good health and CMV-seropositive. In DNA, the CDR3 is TGTGCCAGCAGCGGCCGGGACAGGGGAACCTACGAGCAGTACTTC. Its protein is CASSGRDRGTYEQYF.